This TCR beta chain emerged from a study of blood T cell repertoires in COVID-19 (dated by TCRdb to 2020 to 2021). Describing the broader study: The collaborator samples originated in the United States, Italy and Spain and spanned the acute and convalescent phases of COVID-19. The material from the prospective study consisted of cDNA or gDNA derived from T cells, B-cell-depleted T cells, or PBMCs. Subjects who had been exposed to COVID-19, were actively infected with it, or had recovered from it provided the deeply sampled blood TCRbeta repertoires that made up the dataset. The repertoires were made available in a free public database intended to serve as a resource for research on the immune response to SARS-CoV-2. Samples were obtained from the ongoing ImmuneRACE study (first 160 participants) and from approximately 1,200 subjects provided by 6 global collaborators. A de-identified subject ID, COVID-19 status, age in years and sex were almost always included in the sample metadata. Where HLA class I and class II types were available, the types were taken from metadata supplied by the sample provider, not from assay-based typing.

Concerning this clone itself: What antigen it recognizes has not been identified. Base qualities were left out, and no much larger clone turns up one base away.

TCRbeta CDR3 regions were amplified from genomic DNA by means of the immunoSEQ Assay, a bias-controlled multiplex PCR. The paper's data handling went like this. The number of nucleated cells in each sample was estimated by amplification of reference gene primers within the assay. To quantify the absolute abundance of each unique TCRbeta CDR3 rearrangement, sequence reads were collapsed and filtered. For each sample, productive Simpson clonality was calculated as the square root of Simpson's diversity index over productive rearrangements. TCRdb stores this immuneACCESS table with in-frame sequences only. Part of the clones is absent; in the studies checked, under half of the shortfall reflects unresolved V genes, and no reason is known for the rest. V and J calls and clone size are given by that table; D and trimming were obtained from the DNA. The sample data list around 110,000 clones, and approximately 82% of these were observed just once. Of the sample, about 8% is held by the ten largest clones.

The collaborating institutions used their own protocols to collect whole blood in K2EDTA tubes. Collaborator samples were shipped for TCRbeta analysis as frozen whole blood, isolated PBMCs, or DNA extracted from either sample type. Study-wide conclusions, independent of this receptor: How much clinical and demographic metadata was included differed by source and by participant, and the metadata was provided uncurated.

Measured from the cysteine to the phenylalanine, the CDR3 is 15 residues long. Just the 45-base CDR3 DNA is kept, in frame starting at base 1. Reading the germline V gene (reference sequence) gives CDR1 LGHDT and CDR2 YNNKEL. V and J lose 0 bases and 4 bases, and a span of 12 bases separates them. The sample was peripheral blood. The rearrangement combines TRBV3-1 (or the pseudogene TRBV3-2) with TRBJ2-5; the D region possibly corresponds to TRBD2 (5 bases align). This TCR was sampled from a man between 65 and 80 years old with active or convalescent COVID-19. The CDR3 reads CASSQDPRAGETQYF. The DNA reads as follows: TGTGCCAGCAGCCAAGATCCGCGGGCAGGAGAGACCCAGTACTTC.